Detailed here is one T cell receptor (beta chain). The V end lost 3 bases, the J end lost 3 bases, and 18 bases lay between the germline ends. This CDR3 is 16 amino acids long. Germline V gene sequence: CDR1 SGHAT, CDR2 FQNNGV. This sample is part of a study of blood T cell repertoires in COVID-19. For the study at large: Whether acute or convalescent, the COVID-19 samples came from the United States, Italy and Spain. T cells, B-cell-depleted T cells, or PBMCs provided the cDNA or gDNA that served as material.

Original analysis: It was from reference gene primer amplification that nucleated cell counts were estimated. Some clones are missing from TCRdb's copy, which holds only in-frame ones; the method was immunoSEQ multiplex PCR. The V and J calls and the clone size are those of that table, but D and trimming were determined from the DNA. This table has tens of thousands of clones, approximately 89% appearing once. The gene calls are TRBV11-2 and TRBJ2-7; TRBD1 is a possible D gene (5 bases). Sequenced material: peripheral blood. The TCR sequence derives from a human donor in a cohort sampled during active COVID-19. The CDR3 DNA follows: TGTGCCAGCAGCTTCATTCGGACACATCGGAGCTACGAGCAGTACTTC. Residues: CASSFIRTHRSYEQYF.